This T cell receptor beta chain was recovered during a study of memory CD4+ T cells and cytomegalovirus serostatus. Study-level information: Donors were healthy Belgian adults, 10 or so CMV seropositive and 20 to 25 seronegative. Overall study findings and caveats: Of about 150 reported CMV TCRbeta sequences, about 67 were found in memory CD4+ repertoires.

Per the original methods: After removing out-of-frame reads, under 2.5 million distinct TCRbeta sequences remained. TCRdb's copy holds only in-frame clones and misses some; the assay was immunoSEQ multiplex PCR. The V and J calls and the clone size are those of that table, but D and trimming were determined from the DNA. The table includes about 50,000 clones, about 79% detected once. This clone was recorded a few times. The antigen is not known. CDR3 length: 15 residues. The germline V gene has CDR1 LGHNA and CDR2 YNFKEQ. Trimming cost V 4 bases and J 3 bases; bases outside gene matches: 7. Single viable CD3+CD4+CD8-CD45RO+ cells were sorted as the memory CD4+ T cells. CMV serostatus came from serum IgG against pp150, pp28, p38, p52.

Sequencing was performed on memory CD4+ T cells from blood. The chain joins TRBV4-2 to TRBJ2-5; 8 bases are a match to TRBD1. The sequence was obtained from an adult in good health and CMV-seronegative. CDR3: CASSRRTGREETQYF. CDR3 nucleotides: TGTGCCAGCAGCCGAAGGACAGGGCGGGAAGAGACCCAGTACTTC.